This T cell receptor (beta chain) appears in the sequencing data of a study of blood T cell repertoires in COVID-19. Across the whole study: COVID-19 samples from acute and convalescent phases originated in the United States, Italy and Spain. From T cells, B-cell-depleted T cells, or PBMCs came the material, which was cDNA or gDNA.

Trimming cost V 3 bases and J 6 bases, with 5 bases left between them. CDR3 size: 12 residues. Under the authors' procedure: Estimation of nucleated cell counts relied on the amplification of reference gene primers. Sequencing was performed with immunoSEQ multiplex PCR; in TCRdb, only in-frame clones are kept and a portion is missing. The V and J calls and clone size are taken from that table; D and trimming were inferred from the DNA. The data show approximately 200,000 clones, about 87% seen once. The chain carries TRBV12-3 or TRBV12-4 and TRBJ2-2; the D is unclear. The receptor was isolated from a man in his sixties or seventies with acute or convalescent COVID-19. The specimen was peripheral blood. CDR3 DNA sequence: TGTGCCAGCAGTTTGAGCGCCGGGGAGCTGTTTTTT. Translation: CASSLSAGELFF.